The clone carrying this T cell receptor (beta chain) was counted many times. Its antigen is still unknown. Four subsets defined by CD45RA and CD27 were sorted after CD3, CD4, CD8 and live/dead staining. These data originate in a study of naive and memory T cell subsets. Two oligonucleotides, mixed equimolar, formed the beta constant-region primer covering TRBC1 and TRBC2. The ligated cDNA underwent four PCR rounds using SP2 and nested alpha and beta constant-region primers. TCRdb re-called the UMI-ligation and nested PCR reads through MiXCR, storing one row per CDR3 protein. The sample has some 9,700 distinct CDR3 sequences; 5.5% to 6.5% are singletons. The V gene's germline CDR1 is SGHTA and CDR2 FQGTGA. This CDR3 has 16 amino acids. Germline trimming cut 1 base from V and 4 bases from J; bases unmatched to any gene: 4. Study outcomes and limitations: In CD4 and CD8 cells, diversity dropped from naive through EMRA. TCR abundance followed a power law differing between naive and memory subsets.

The sequenced material came from CD4+ TEMRA cells from blood. Documented subset: effector memory re-expressing CD45RA, CD45RA+ CD27-. This sequence joins TRBV7-3 and TRBJ2-2; 9 nucleotides align to TRBD1. The receptor comes from a human donor in good health. The CDR3 protein is CASSLRDRAVTGELFF. The CDR3 DNA reads TGTGCCAGCAGCTTAAGGGACAGGGCCGTCACCGGGGAGCTGTTTTTT. The variable domain in full, with the rest retrieved from reference TRBV7-3 and TRBJ2-2, is GAGVSQTPSNKVTEKGKYVELRCDPISGHTALYWYRQSLGQGPEFLIYFQGTGAADDSGLPNDRFFAVRPEGSVSTLKIQRTERGDSAVYLCASSLRDRAVTGELFFGEGSRLTVL.